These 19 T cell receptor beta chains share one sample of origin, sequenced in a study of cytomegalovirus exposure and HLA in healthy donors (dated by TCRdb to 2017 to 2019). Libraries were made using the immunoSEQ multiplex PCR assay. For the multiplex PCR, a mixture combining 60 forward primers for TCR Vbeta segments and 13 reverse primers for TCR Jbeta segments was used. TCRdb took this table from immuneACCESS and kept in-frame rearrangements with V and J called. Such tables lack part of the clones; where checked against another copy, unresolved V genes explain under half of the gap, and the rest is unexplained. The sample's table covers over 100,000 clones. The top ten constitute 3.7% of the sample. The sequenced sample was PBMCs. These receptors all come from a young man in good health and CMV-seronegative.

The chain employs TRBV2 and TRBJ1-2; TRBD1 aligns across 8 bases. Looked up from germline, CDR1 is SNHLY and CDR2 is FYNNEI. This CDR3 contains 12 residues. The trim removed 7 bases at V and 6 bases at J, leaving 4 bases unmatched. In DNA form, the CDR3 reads TGTGCCAGCACCCGGACAGGGAATGGCTACACCTTC. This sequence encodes CASTRTGNGYTF. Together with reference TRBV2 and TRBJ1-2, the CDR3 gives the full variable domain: EPEVTQTPSHQVTQMGQEVILRCVPISNHLYFYWYRQILGQKVEFLVSFYNNEISEKSEIFDDQFSVERPDGSNFTLKIRSTKLEDSAMYFCASTRTGNGYTFGSGTRLTVV.

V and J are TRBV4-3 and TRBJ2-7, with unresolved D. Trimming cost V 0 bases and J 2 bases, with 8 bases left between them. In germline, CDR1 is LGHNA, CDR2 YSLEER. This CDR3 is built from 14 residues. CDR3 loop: CASSQDGPPYEQYF. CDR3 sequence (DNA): TGCGCCAGCAGCCAAGATGGCCCCCCCTACGAGCAGTACTTC.

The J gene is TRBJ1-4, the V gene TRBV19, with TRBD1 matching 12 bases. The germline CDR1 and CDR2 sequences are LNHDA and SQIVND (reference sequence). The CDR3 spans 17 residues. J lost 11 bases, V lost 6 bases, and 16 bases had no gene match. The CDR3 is CASRAEKGTGGLGKLFF. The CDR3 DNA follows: TGTGCCAGTAGGGCAGAGAAAGGGACAGGGGGCCTCGGGAAACTGTTTTTT.

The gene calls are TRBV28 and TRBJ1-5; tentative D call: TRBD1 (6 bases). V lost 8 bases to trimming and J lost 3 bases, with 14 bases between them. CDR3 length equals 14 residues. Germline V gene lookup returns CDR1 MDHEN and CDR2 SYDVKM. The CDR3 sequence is CASEGGMVNQPQHF. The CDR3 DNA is TGTGCCAGCGAGGGGGGGATGGTCAATCAGCCCCAGCATTTT.

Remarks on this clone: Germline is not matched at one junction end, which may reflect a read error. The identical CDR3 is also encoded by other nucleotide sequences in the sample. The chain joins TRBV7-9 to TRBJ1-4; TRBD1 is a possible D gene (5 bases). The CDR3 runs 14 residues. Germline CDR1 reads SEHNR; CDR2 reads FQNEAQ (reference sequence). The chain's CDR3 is CASSSPGSWGKLFF. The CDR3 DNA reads TGTGCCAGCAGCTCACCCGGGAGCTGGGGGAAACTATTTTTT.

CDR3 residues: CASSFRREDTQYF. The DNA for the CDR3 is TGTGCCAGCAGCTTCAGACGGGAAGATACGCAGTATTTT. V gene TRBV5-4 combines with J gene TRBJ2-3, with D perhaps TRBD2 (5 bases). The CDR3 runs to 13 residues. Germline-derived CDR1 and CDR2 are SGHNT and YYREEE (reference sequence). Trimming took 2 bases from V and 5 from J, leaving 9 bases between them.

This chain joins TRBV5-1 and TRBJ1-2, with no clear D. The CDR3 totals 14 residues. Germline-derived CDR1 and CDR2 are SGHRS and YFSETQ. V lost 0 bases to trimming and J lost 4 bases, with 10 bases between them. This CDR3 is CASSLAGVSYGYTF. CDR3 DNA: TGCGCCAGCAGCTTGGCAGGCGTAAGCTATGGCTACACCTTC.

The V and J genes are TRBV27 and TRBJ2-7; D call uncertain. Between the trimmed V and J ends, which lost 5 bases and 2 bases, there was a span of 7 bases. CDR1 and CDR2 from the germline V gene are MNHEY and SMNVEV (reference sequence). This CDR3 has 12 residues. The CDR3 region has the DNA TGTGCCAGCAGTATGAGTCCCTACGAGCAGTACTTC. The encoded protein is CASSMSPYEQYF.

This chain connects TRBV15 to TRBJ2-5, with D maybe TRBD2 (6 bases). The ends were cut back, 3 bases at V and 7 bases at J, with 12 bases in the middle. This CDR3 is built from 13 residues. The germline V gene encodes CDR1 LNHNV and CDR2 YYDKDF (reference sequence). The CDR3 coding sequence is TGTGCCACCAGCAGCTCTAGGGGAGGGACCCAGTACTTC. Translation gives CATSSSRGGTQYF.

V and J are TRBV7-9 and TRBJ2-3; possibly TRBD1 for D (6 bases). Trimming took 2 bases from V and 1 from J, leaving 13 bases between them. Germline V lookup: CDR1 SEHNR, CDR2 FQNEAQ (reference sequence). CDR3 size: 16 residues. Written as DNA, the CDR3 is TGTGCCAGCAGCTTACGTCGACAGGACGGCACAGATACGCAGTATTTT. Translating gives CASSLRRQDGTDTQYF.

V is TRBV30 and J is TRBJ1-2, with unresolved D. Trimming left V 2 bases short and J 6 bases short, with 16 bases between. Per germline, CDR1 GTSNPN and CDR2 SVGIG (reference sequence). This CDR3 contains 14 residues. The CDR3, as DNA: TGTGCCTGGAGTACGAAGGAAGGGAGCCATGGCTACACCTTC. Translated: CAWSTKEGSHGYTF.

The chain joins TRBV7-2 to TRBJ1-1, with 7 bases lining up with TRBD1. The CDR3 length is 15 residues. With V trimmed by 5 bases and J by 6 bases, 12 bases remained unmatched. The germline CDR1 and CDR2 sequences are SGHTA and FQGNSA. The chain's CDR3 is CASSPHPTGTPEAFF. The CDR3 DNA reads TGTGCCAGCAGCCCCCACCCGACAGGGACCCCTGAAGCTTTCTTT.

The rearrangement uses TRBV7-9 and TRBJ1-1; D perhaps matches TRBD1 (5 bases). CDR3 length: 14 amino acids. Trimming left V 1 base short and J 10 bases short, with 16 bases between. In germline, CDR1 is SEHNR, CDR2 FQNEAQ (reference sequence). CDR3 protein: CASSLEFSGGGAFF. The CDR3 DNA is TGTGCCAGCAGCTTAGAATTCAGTGGGGGGGGAGCTTTCTTT.

In nucleotides, the CDR3 is TGTGCCAGCAGCTGGGGGGACGACAGATTCTATGGCTACACCTTC. As protein: CASSWGDDRFYGYTF. The chain has TRBV13 and TRBJ1-2; a weak D match, TRBD1 (5 bases). The germline V gene has CDR1 PRHDT and CDR2 FYEKMQ (reference sequence). The V and J ends lost 4 bases and 4 bases respectively, with 16 bases between them. The CDR3 sequence is 15 residues long.

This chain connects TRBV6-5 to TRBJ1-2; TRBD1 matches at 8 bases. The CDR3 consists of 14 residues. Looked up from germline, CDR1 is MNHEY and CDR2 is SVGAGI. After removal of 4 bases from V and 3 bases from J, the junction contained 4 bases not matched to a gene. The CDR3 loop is CASSSGGADYGYTF. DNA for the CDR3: TGTGCCAGCAGTTCAGGGGGCGCAGACTATGGCTACACCTTC.

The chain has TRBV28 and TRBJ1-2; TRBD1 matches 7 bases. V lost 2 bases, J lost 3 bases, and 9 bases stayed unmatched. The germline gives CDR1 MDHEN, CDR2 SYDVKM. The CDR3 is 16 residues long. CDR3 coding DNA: TGTGCCAGCAGTTTAGGTACAGGGGCGCTCGACTATGGCTACACCTTC. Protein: CASSLGTGALDYGYTF.

The CDR3 here is CAWIWESSYNEQFF. The CDR3 nucleotides are TGTGCCTGGATCTGGGAGAGCTCCTACAATGAGCAGTTCTTC. The chain carries TRBV30 and TRBJ2-1; TRBD2 is a possible D gene (5 bases). The germline CDR1 and CDR2 sequences are GTSNPN and SVGIG (reference sequence). The CDR3 length is 14 residues. V was shortened by 4 bases and J by 0 bases, with 10 bases between the two germline ends.

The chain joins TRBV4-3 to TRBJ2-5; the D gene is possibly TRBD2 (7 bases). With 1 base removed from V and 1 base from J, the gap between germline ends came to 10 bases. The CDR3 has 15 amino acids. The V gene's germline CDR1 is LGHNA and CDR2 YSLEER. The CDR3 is CASSQAGGPQETQYF. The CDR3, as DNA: TGCGCCAGCAGCCAAGCCGGGGGGCCCCAAGAGACCCAGTACTTC.

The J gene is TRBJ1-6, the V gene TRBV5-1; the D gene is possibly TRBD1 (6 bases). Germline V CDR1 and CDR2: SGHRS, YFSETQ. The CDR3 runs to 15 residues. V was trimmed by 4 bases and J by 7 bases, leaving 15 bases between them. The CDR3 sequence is CASSLGGGQNSPLHF. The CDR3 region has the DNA TGCGCCAGCAGCCTGGGGGGGGGCCAAAATTCACCCCTCCACTTT.